The clone carrying this T cell receptor (beta chain) was observed a single time. Its specificity is unknown. Trimming stripped 3 bases from V and 3 bases from J, with 4 bases between. In germline, CDR1 is MDHEN, CDR2 SYDVKM. There are 12 residues in the CDR3. The sample comes from a study of T cells in localized non-small cell lung cancer. The protocol was immunoSEQ multiplex PCR, while the TCRdb copy is restricted to in-frame clones and leaves out a portion. Here the sample spans tens of thousands of clones, 93% being singletons. Study-level findings and limits: Within adjacent lung there appeared a median roughly 60 of the top 100 tumor clones. Heterogeneity is still possible, as just one tumor region was sequenced. Elevated blood T cell density was associated with longer overall survival. Uninvolved adjacent lung showed the highest T cell clonality, exceeding tumor.

The source material was peripheral blood, sampled before any cancer treatment. The J gene is TRBJ2-3, the V gene TRBV28; D is unresolved. This receptor was obtained from an older female donor with stage I lung adenocarcinoma. This CDR3 reads CASSLSTDTQYF. CDR3 in DNA: TGTGCCAGCAGTTTGAGTACAGATACGCAGTATTTT.